The rows below give T cell receptor beta chains drawn from one sample of a study of tumor-infiltrating lymphocytes in glioblastoma multiforme. TCRdb processed the multiplex PCR reads anew with MiXCR; each CDR3 protein has one entry. The repertoire holds fewer than 40,000 distinct CDR3 sequences, with 60% to 75% as singletons. Sample: brain tumor tissue. All receptors derive from a male donor with glioblastoma. Both conserved end residues are part of each CDR3. The D gene is left open where the match is weak. For some rows the clone size is stated as once, few or many, or as a class when expanded; others skip it.

clone_size | j_call | v_call | d_call | cdr3_nt | cdr3_aa
. | TRBJ2-2 | TRBV10-1 | . | TGCGCCAGCAGCCCAGAGAACACCGGGGAGCCGTTTTTT | CASSPENTGEPFF
few | TRBJ1-5 | TRBV24-1 | . | TGTGCCACCAGTGATAACAGTCTAAGCAATCAGCCCCAGCATTTT | CATSDNSLSNQPQHF
many | TRBJ1-4 | TRBV5-1 | . | TGCGCCAGCAGCTCCGCTGCAACTAATGAAAAACTGTTTTTT | CASSSAATNEKLFF
many | TRBJ1-2 | TRBV20-1 | . | TGCAGTGCTAGCCAACAGTCCGGTTATGGCTACACCTTC | CSASQQSGYGYTF
. | TRBJ1-6 | TRBV6-6 | TRBD1 | TGTGCCAGCAGCTCGGGACAGTATGATTCACCCCTCCACTTT | CASSSGQYDSPLHF
. | TRBJ2-5 | TRBV4-2 | . | TGTGCCAGAAGCCACGGTCACGATTCCCAAGAGACACAGTACTTC | CARSHGHDSQETQYF
. | TRBJ2-5 | TRBV20-1 | TRBD2 | TGCAGTGCTAGTAGGTCGGGAGGGCTCTCCCAAGAGACCCAGTACTTC | CSASRSGGLSQETQYF
. | TRBJ2-1 | TRBV5-4 | . | TGTGCCACCAGCCTCGTGGCGGGGCCGAACAATGAGCAGTTCTTC | CATSLVAGPNNEQFF
. | TRBJ2-1 | TRBV11-2 | . | TGTGCCAGCAGCTTAGACGGGGTGGGACTGCTGTACAATGAGCAGTTCTTC | CASSLDGVGLLYNEQFF
. | TRBJ1-2 | TRBV7-3 | . | TGTGCCAGCAGATCAAATCCGGGACCGGACTATGGCTACACCTTC | CASRSNPGPDYGYTF
once | TRBJ2-1 | TRBV7-9 | TRBD2 | TGTGACAGCAGCCCGTCTAGCGGGAGCGCAAAGAGTGAGCAGTTCTTC | CDSSPSSGSAKSEQFF
. | TRBJ2-7 | TRBV5-6 | TRBD1 | TGTGCCAGCAGCTCCACAGGGGGCTCCTACGAGCAGTACTTC | CASSSTGGSYEQYF
. | TRBJ2-7 | TRBV29-1 | . | TGCAGCGCGCAGACAGACTCCGAGCAGTACTTC | CSAQTDSEQYF
once | TRBJ2-7 | TRBV20-1 | . | TGCAGTGCTTACGATCAGGACTACGAGCAGTACTTC | CSAYDQDYEQYF
. | TRBJ2-1 | TRBV10-1 | . | TGCGCCAGCAGTGAGAATTCGGGAGACTTCACTAAGCAGTTCTTC | CASSENSGDFTKQFF
few | TRBJ2-3 | TRBV6-5 | . | TGTGCCAGCAGACCGCTAAGCAGGGGCCTCGGCACAGATACGCAGTATTTT | CASRPLSRGLGTDTQYF
medium-sized | TRBJ1-5 | TRBV20-1 | . | TGCAGTGCTAGGGACCACGGGAGAAGCAATCAGCCCCAGCATTTT | CSARDHGRSNQPQHF
. | TRBJ2-5 | TRBV5-1 | TRBD1 | TGCGCCAGCAGGAACCCAGGGGGTTTACAAGAGACCCAGTACTTC | CASRNPGGLQETQYF
. | TRBJ1-1 | TRBV28 | . | TGTGCCAGCAGTTTTAACAGAGAAAACACTGAAGCTTCATTT | CASSFNRENTEASF
. | TRBJ2-1 | TRBV20-1 | TRBD2 | TGCAGTGCTAGTGTCAGACTAGCGGGTATTGATCAGCAGTCTTTC | CSASVRLAGIDQQSF
many | TRBJ2-7 | TRBV6-6 | TRBD2 | TGTGCCAGCAGTTACGTGGGAGGGCCGTACGAGCAGTACTTC | CASSYVGGPYEQYF
. | TRBJ2-3 | TRBV4-1 | . | TGCGCCAGCAGCCAAGTTCTTACCTGCTCTGGCACAAATACGCAGTATTTT | CASSQVLTCSGTNTQYF
. | TRBJ2-3 | TRBV7-9 | . | TGTGCCATCGGGGGTACCAGGAGGGGCTCCACAGATACGCAGTATTTT | CAIGGTRRGSTDTQYF